These 15 T cell receptor beta chains were all obtained from the same sample, sequenced in a study of regulatory T cells in long-lasting Graves disease. CDR3 regions were amplified by Arm-PCR using iRepertoire HTBI primers to build TCR beta libraries. From the multiplex PCR reads, TCRdb called clonotypes with MiXCR, one entry per CDR3 protein. The sample carries about 470,000 distinct CDR3 sequences, 14% to 15% recorded once. Specified time point: newly diagnosed GD, antithyroid drugs for less than 3 months. PBMC-extracted RNA yielded the TCR library. This sample was also put to use in a study of T cells in Graves' hyperthyroidism and ophthalmopathy.

The material sequenced was peripheral blood mononuclear cells (PBMCs), taken at new diagnosis, from a patient treated with antithyroid drugs. The receptors shown here come from a woman in her thirties with Graves disease.

Many counts were recorded for this clonotype. This rearrangement joins TRBV2 to TRBJ2-7, with TRBD1 identical over 7 bases. Losses at the gene ends were 8 bases for V and 1 base for J; bases not matched to a gene: 11. The germline V gene encodes CDR1 SNHLY and CDR2 FYNNEI. The CDR3 runs 15 residues. Here the CDR3 reads CASRRWDSRSYEQYF. The CDR3 region has the DNA TGTGCCAGCCGTCGGTGGGACAGTCGATCCTACGAGCAGTACTTC.

This clonotype was observed a handful of times. The chain combines TRBV27 with TRBJ1-5; weak D call: TRBD1 (5 bases). Germline V CDR1 and CDR2: MNHEY, SMNVEV (reference sequence). The V and J ends lost 6 bases and 4 bases respectively, with 13 bases between them. This CDR3 has 14 residues. CDR3 nucleotides: TGTGCCAGCAGGGGGACCGACGGGAATCAGCCCCAGCATTTT. This translates into CASRGTDGNQPQHF.

V and J are TRBV28 and TRBJ2-5; 11 bases are shared with TRBD2. Germline lookup yields CDR1 MDHEN and CDR2 SYDVKM. Losses at the gene ends were 3 bases for V and 1 base for J; bases not matched to a gene: 7. The CDR3 extends over 17 amino acids. The CDR3, as DNA: TGTGCCAGCAGTTTCCATGGACTAGCGGGCCCCCAAGAGACCCAGTACTTC. Residues: CASSFHGLAGPQETQYF.

The J gene is TRBJ2-5, the V gene TRBV29-1; D unclear. The CDR3 is 15 residues long. Germline CDR1 is SQVTM and CDR2 is ANQGSEA. The ends were cut back, 4 bases at V and 0 bases at J, with 15 bases in the middle. The CDR3 DNA reads as TGCAGCGTTGTGGGCAGGTCAAATTACCAAGAGACCCAGTACTTC. This encodes CSVVGRSNYQETQYF.

This clonotype was detected many times. The genes are TRBV30 and TRBJ1-5; D is ambiguous. The CDR3 consists of 13 residues. Trimming took 0 bases from V and 7 from J, leaving 10 bases between them. CDR1 is GTSNPN, CDR2 SVGIG, per germline (reference sequence). CDR3 protein: CAWSVRGWQPQHF. In DNA form, the CDR3 reads TGTGCCTGGAGTGTACGAGGCTGGCAGCCCCAGCATTTT.

At least ten counts were recorded for this clonotype. The rearrangement joins TRBV28 to TRBJ2-1, with a weak D call TRBD1 (7 bases). There are 17 residues in the CDR3. The V gene lost 10 bases and the J gene lost 9 bases, with 31 bases spanning the gap. The germline V gene encodes CDR1 MDHEN and CDR2 SYDVKM. The CDR3 region is CATETQGREWSGGEQFF. The CDR3 DNA sequence: TGTGCCACCGAGACCCAAGGGCGGGAATGGTCAGGGGGTGAGCAGTTCTTC.

This clonotype was seen at least ten times. The rearrangement joins TRBV2 to TRBJ2-7; D is undetermined. Germline V gene sequence: CDR1 SNHLY, CDR2 FYNNEI. CDR3 length: 15 amino acids. V lost 2 bases and J lost 3, with 14 bases in between. DNA of the CDR3: TGTGCCAGCAGTGAACTGTTACTAACTCACTACGAGCAGTACTTC. Protein: CASSELLLTHYEQYF.

This clonotype occurred a few times. The V call is TRBV11-2, the J call TRBJ1-2, with D perhaps matching TRBD1 (6 bases). This CDR3 has 15 amino acids. Per germline, CDR1 SGHAT and CDR2 FQNNGV. V was trimmed by 6 bases and J by 8 bases, leaving 22 bases between them. The CDR3, as DNA: TGTGCCAGCAGGCGTCCGGGGGGCCCCTCTGAGGGCTACACCTTC. This sequence encodes CASRRPGGPSEGYTF.

This clonotype has more than one count but fewer than ten. The CDR3 sequence: CASSHPFGGSYTDTQYF. Here the CDR3 DNA reads TGCGCCAGCAGCCACCCCTTTGGCGGGAGTTACACAGATACGCAGTATTTT. The chain combines TRBV4-1 with TRBJ2-3, with TRBD2 identical over 7 bases. The CDR3 contains 17 residues. The germline V gene has CDR1 MGHRA and CDR2 YSYEKL. The ends lost 3 bases at V and 2 bases at J; junction bases unmatched: 11.

This clonotype was counted at least ten times. This chain uses TRBV5-1 with TRBJ2-3, with 7 bases lining up with TRBD2. Per germline, CDR1 SGHRS and CDR2 YFSETQ. V dropped 4 bases and J dropped 5; count of bases not matched to a gene: 4. The CDR3 has 13 amino acids. The chain's CDR3 is CASSQIAGDTQYF. The CDR3, as DNA: TGCGCCAGCAGCCAGATAGCGGGAGATACGCAGTATTTT.

V gene TRBV20-1 combines with J gene TRBJ2-1; D is ambiguous. The germline gives CDR1 DFQATT, CDR2 SNEGSKA (reference sequence). The CDR3 is made up of 10 amino acids. With 6 bases removed from V and 5 bases from J, the gap between germline ends came to 5 bases. The CDR3 sequence: CSAVDNEQFF. The CDR3 coding sequence is TGCAGTGCGGTGGACAATGAGCAGTTCTTC.

This clonotype came up many times. The chain has TRBV4-1 and TRBJ2-2; D unclear. The CDR3 has 15 amino acids. V lost 0 bases to trimming and J lost 1 base, with 6 bases between them. Germline V CDR1 and CDR2: MGHRA, YSYEKL. The chain's CDR3 is CASSQDAVNTGELFF. The CDR3 region has the DNA TGCGCCAGCAGCCAAGATGCCGTGAACACCGGGGAGCTGTTTTTT.

There are a few counts of this clonotype. The rearrangement links TRBV6-5 to TRBJ2-5, with D perhaps TRBD1 (7 bases). Trimming removed 0 bases at V and 5 bases at J, with 13 bases between. Germline CDR1 and CDR2: MNHEY and SVGAGI. This CDR3 contains 15 residues. CDR3 in amino acids: CASSYSTGTRETQYF. The CDR3 nucleotides read TGTGCCAGCAGTTACTCGACAGGGACTCGGGAGACCCAGTACTTC.

Concerning this clonotype itself: A junction end diverges from the germline sequence, so it may reflect a read error. This chain joins TRBV7-2 and TRBJ2-4, with 16 bases aligning to TRBD2. TRBJ2-5 explains the end of the DNA better; the J call may be wrong. This CDR3 spans 21 amino acids. Germline V gene sequence: CDR1 SGHTA, CDR2 FQGNSA. CDR3 region: CASSLIDGQGLAGGPGETQYF. The CDR3 DNA is TGCGCCAGCAGCCTTATTGACGGACAGGGACTAGCGGGAGGGCCCGGGGAGACCCAGTACTTC.

V gene TRBV9 combines with J gene TRBJ2-1, with a tentative D call TRBD2 (7 bases). Trimming pared 0 bases from V and 7 bases from J, leaving 20 bases between. Germline CDR1 SGDLS, CDR2 YYNGEE. This CDR3 comprises 17 residues. CDR3 in amino acids: CASSVEGGAGNVNEQFF. The CDR3 DNA follows: TGTGCCAGCAGCGTAGAGGGGGGGGCGGGAAACGTAAATGAGCAGTTCTTC.